This is a list of T cell receptor beta chains from one sample in a study of blood T cell repertoires in COVID-19. Produced via immunoSEQ multiplex PCR; TCRdb's table is partial and in-frame only. The sample has under 8,500 clones; roughly nine tenths are singletons. Sequencing input: peripheral blood. These receptors all come from a man between 65 and 79 years old with active COVID-19. CDR3s include the opening cysteine and the closing phenylalanine or tryptophan. Fields, in order: CDR3 DNA, CDR3 protein, J gene, clone size, D gene, V gene. The D gene is left open where the match is weak. Not every row has a clone size; where given, it reads once, few, many or a size class.

DNA: TGTGCCAGCAGCCAGACAGCGACGAGCACCGGGGAGCTGTTTTTT
CDR3: CASSQTATSTGELFF
J: TRBJ2-2
size: .
D: .
V: TRBV2

DNA: TGTGCCAGCAGTTACGCCCAGGTTGTAGCCTACGAGCAGTACTTC
CDR3: CASSYAQVVAYEQYF
J: TRBJ2-7
size: .
D: .
V: TRBV6-5

DNA: TGCAGCGTTGAAGAACAGGGTCGGGAGACCCAGTACTTC
CDR3: CSVEEQGRETQYF
J: TRBJ2-5
size: .
D: .
V: TRBV29-1

DNA: TGTGCCAGCAGCTCAGACAGGGGGAATGAGCAGTTCTTC
CDR3: CASSSDRGNEQFF
J: TRBJ2-1
size: .
D: TRBD1
V: TRBV6-4

DNA: TGTGCCAGCAGCGTACAGGTTTCGGGCACCTACGAGCAGTACTTC
CDR3: CASSVQVSGTYEQYF
J: TRBJ2-7
size: .
D: .
V: TRBV7-3

DNA: TGCGCCAGCAGCCAAGATCGGGCGGGGGGGCTGGAGACCCAGTACTTC
CDR3: CASSQDRAGGLETQYF
J: TRBJ2-5
size: .
D: TRBD2
V: TRBV4-1

DNA: TGTGCCAGCAACACGGACAGGGTTAGGACCCAGTACTTC
CDR3: CASNTDRVRTQYF
J: TRBJ2-5
size: .
D: TRBD1
V: TRBV2

DNA: TGCAGCGTTGCAACAGGGGGCTTAACTGAAGCTTTCTTT
CDR3: CSVATGGLTEAFF
J: TRBJ1-1
size: .
D: TRBD1
V: TRBV29-1

DNA: TGTGCCACCAGCAAATTACAGGGGAACAATCAGCCCCAGCATTTT
CDR3: CATSKLQGNNQPQHF
J: TRBJ1-5
size: .
D: TRBD1
V: TRBV15

DNA: TGTGCCAGCAGCCCCCGGGACAGGCCCTACGAGCAGTACTTC
CDR3: CASSPRDRPYEQYF
J: TRBJ2-7
size: .
D: TRBD1
V: TRBV9

DNA: TGTGCCAGCAGTCAAGGCCGACAGGGAGGTATCTATGGCTACACCTTC
CDR3: CASSQGRQGGIYGYTF
J: TRBJ1-2
size: .
D: TRBD1
V: TRBV27

DNA: TGTGCCACACCACCGGGACAGGTTCTTATCGAACGGAACACTGAAGCTTTCTTT
CDR3: CATPPGQVLIERNTEAFF
J: TRBJ1-1
size: .
D: TRBD1
V: TRBV2

DNA: TGTGCCACCAAACAGGGGGCGCCGGCAACTAATGAAAAACTGTTTTTT
CDR3: CATKQGAPATNEKLFF
J: TRBJ1-4
size: .
D: TRBD1
V: TRBV10-3

DNA: TGTGCCAGCAGCTTCAGTGGGGGGTCCGGGGAGCTGTTTTTT
CDR3: CASSFSGGSGELFF
J: TRBJ2-2
size: .
D: .
V: TRBV7-2

DNA: TGTGCCAGCAGCTTGTTCGGGGAAGTAGAAGAGACCCAGTACTTC
CDR3: CASSLFGEVEETQYF
J: TRBJ2-5
size: few
D: .
V: TRBV5-6

DNA: TGTGCCAGCAGCCAACACTTAGCGGGGACGTACCAAGAGACCCAGTACTTC
CDR3: CASSQHLAGTYQETQYF
J: TRBJ2-5
size: .
D: TRBD2
V: TRBV3-1/TRBV3-2

DNA: TGTGCCAGCAGCGTAGGGTGGGATAGCGGGACTCTCGAGCAGTACTTC
CDR3: CASSVGWDSGTLEQYF
J: TRBJ2-7
size: .
D: TRBD2
V: TRBV9

DNA: TGTGCCAGCAGCCAAGGGTGGAGGTGGGGAGACGGGGAGCTGTTTTTT
CDR3: CASSQGWRWGDGELFF
J: TRBJ2-2
size: .
D: .
V: TRBV3-1/TRBV3-2

DNA: TGTGCCAGCAGCTTCCCGACAGGCACCGGGGAGCTGTTTTTT
CDR3: CASSFPTGTGELFF
J: TRBJ2-2
size: .
D: .
V: TRBV11-2

DNA: TGTGCCAGCAATGCGGGGGATACGCAGTATTTT
CDR3: CASNAGDTQYF
J: TRBJ2-3
size: .
D: .
V: TRBV7-3

DNA: TGCGCCAGCAGTCCCAGGACAGGGAAAACCTACGAGCAGTACTTC
CDR3: CASSPRTGKTYEQYF
J: TRBJ2-7
size: .
D: TRBD1
V: TRBV5-1

DNA: TGTGCCACCAGCAGAGGGTCCGGGACAGGGGTTGGCAATCAGCCCCAGCATTTT
CDR3: CATSRGSGTGVGNQPQHF
J: TRBJ1-5
size: .
D: TRBD1
V: TRBV15

DNA: TGTGCCATCAGAGGGCGGGGATCAGCCTATGGCTACACCTTC
CDR3: CAIRGRGSAYGYTF
J: TRBJ1-2
size: .
D: .
V: TRBV10-3

DNA: TGTGCCAGCAGCCAAGATCCAACGGGACAGGGGAATTCACCCCTCCACTTT
CDR3: CASSQDPTGQGNSPLHF
J: TRBJ1-6
size: .
D: TRBD1
V: TRBV3-1/TRBV3-2

DNA: TGTGCCAGCAGCGCGACGTTCCAGGGGGGTATGGGCACAGATACGCAGTATTTT
CDR3: CASSATFQGGMGTDTQYF
J: TRBJ2-3
size: .
D: .
V: TRBV9

DNA: TGTGCCAGCAGTGTGGGGAGGAGTAGCGGGGCCTACGAGCAGTACTTC
CDR3: CASSVGRSSGAYEQYF
J: TRBJ2-7
size: .
D: TRBD2
V: TRBV6-1

DNA: TGTGCCATCAGTGCACCCCCGGGACATGAGGAAGGTGGCATGCCGACTCCATCTAACTATGGCTACACCTTC
CDR3: CAISAPPGHEEGGMPTPSNYGYTF
J: TRBJ1-2
size: .
D: .
V: TRBV10-3

DNA: TGTGCCAGCAGCGGAACGGACCCGGGGTATACGCAGTATTTT
CDR3: CASSGTDPGYTQYF
J: TRBJ2-3
size: .
D: .
V: TRBV3-1/TRBV3-2

DNA: TGCGCCAGCAGTGAGCAGGGGAAGAGCACTGAAGCTTTCTTT
CDR3: CASSEQGKSTEAFF
J: TRBJ1-1
size: .
D: .
V: TRBV10-2

DNA: TGTGCCAGCAGTTCAGGGGGATCCCTCAATTATGAGCAGTTCTTC
CDR3: CASSSGGSLNYEQFF
J: TRBJ2-1
size: .
D: TRBD1
V: TRBV5-5

DNA: TGTGCCACCAGTGATCCAGGGGACAATGAGCAGTTCTTC
CDR3: CATSDPGDNEQFF
J: TRBJ2-1
size: .
D: .
V: TRBV24-1

DNA: TGTGCCAGTAGTATCGGGGGAAACACTGAAGCTTTCTTT
CDR3: CASSIGGNTEAFF
J: TRBJ1-1
size: few
D: .
V: TRBV19

DNA: TGTGCCAGCAGCACGACTAGCGGGGGGGCCGGCGAGCAGTACTTC
CDR3: CASSTTSGGAGEQYF
J: TRBJ2-7
size: .
D: TRBD2
V: TRBV6-6

DNA: TGCGCCAGCAGCCTAGCGGGGTACACAGATACGCAGTATTTT
CDR3: CASSLAGYTDTQYF
J: TRBJ2-3
size: .
D: TRBD2
V: TRBV4-1

DNA: TGTGCCATCAGTGATAGGGGACTAGCGGATGAGCAGTTCTTC
CDR3: CAISDRGLADEQFF
J: TRBJ2-1
size: .
D: TRBD2
V: TRBV10-3

DNA: TGTGCCAGCAGCCAAGCCTCCGGGACAGGGGTCCCCTACGAGCAGTACTTC
CDR3: CASSQASGTGVPYEQYF
J: TRBJ2-7
size: few
D: TRBD1
V: TRBV4-2

DNA: TGTGCCAGCAGTGAAAAGGTATCAGGATCTAGCAATCAGCCCCAGCATTTT
CDR3: CASSEKVSGSSNQPQHF
J: TRBJ1-5
size: .
D: .
V: TRBV6-4

DNA: TGTGCCAGCAGCCCCCGTCAGGGGGTGTCCTACGAGCAGTACTTC
CDR3: CASSPRQGVSYEQYF
J: TRBJ2-7
size: .
D: TRBD1
V: TRBV9

DNA: TGTGCCAGCTCAGACAGACTAGCGGACACAGATACGCAGTATTTT
CDR3: CASSDRLADTDTQYF
J: TRBJ2-3
size: .
D: TRBD2
V: TRBV18

DNA: TGTGCCAGCAGCCAAGGGAGGGCGGGGGGTACCTACGAGCAGTACTTC
CDR3: CASSQGRAGGTYEQYF
J: TRBJ2-7
size: .
D: TRBD2
V: TRBV7-8

DNA: TGTGCCAGCAGTTTTACAGTCAATTCCTACGAGCAGTACTTC
CDR3: CASSFTVNSYEQYF
J: TRBJ2-7
size: .
D: .
V: TRBV6-2/TRBV6-3

DNA: TGTGCCTGGAGTGGGGGACAGGGAGGGAACATTCAGTACTTC
CDR3: CAWSGGQGGNIQYF
J: TRBJ2-4
size: .
D: TRBD1
V: TRBV30

DNA: TGTGCCAGCAGCGTCGACAGGGCGGACACCATATATTTT
CDR3: CASSVDRADTIYF
J: TRBJ1-3
size: .
D: TRBD1
V: TRBV7-2

DNA: TGCAGCGTGGACAGAGCGGGGGGCACTGAAGCTTTCTTT
CDR3: CSVDRAGGTEAFF
J: TRBJ1-1
size: once
D: .
V: TRBV29-1

DNA: TGTGCCAGCAGCCTACTTTACGAGCAGTACTTC
CDR3: CASSLLYEQYF
J: TRBJ2-7
size: .
D: .
V: TRBV7-2

DNA: TGTGCCAGCAGCCAAAACCAGGGCAGCCACTATGGCTACACCTTC
CDR3: CASSQNQGSHYGYTF
J: TRBJ1-2
size: .
D: .
V: TRBV4-2

DNA: TGTGCCAGTAGTCCGATATACTATAGCAATCAGCCCCAGCATTTT
CDR3: CASSPIYYSNQPQHF
J: TRBJ1-5
size: .
D: .
V: TRBV19

DNA: TGTGCCAGCAGTGAGCCTGGACTAGCGGGGGACACAGATACGCAGTATTTT
CDR3: CASSEPGLAGDTDTQYF
J: TRBJ2-3
size: .
D: TRBD2
V: TRBV25-1

DNA: TGTGCCAGCAGCTTCCCTTTGACAGGGGCCTACGAGCAGTACTTC
CDR3: CASSFPLTGAYEQYF
J: TRBJ2-7
size: .
D: TRBD1
V: TRBV7-2

DNA: TGTGCCAGTAGTATCGGGGTGGGTGGCTACACCTTC
CDR3: CASSIGVGGYTF
J: TRBJ1-2
size: .
D: .
V: TRBV19

DNA: TGTGCCAGCAGCTTAACAGGGGACTTGGCAGATACGCAGTATTTT
CDR3: CASSLTGDLADTQYF
J: TRBJ2-3
size: .
D: .
V: TRBV7-2

DNA: TGTGCCAGCAGCCAGGGGGATTGGGACTATGGCTACACCTTC
CDR3: CASSQGDWDYGYTF
J: TRBJ1-2
size: .
D: TRBD1
V: TRBV9